A selection of T cell receptor beta chains follows, all from one sample in a study of cytomegalovirus exposure and HLA in healthy donors. Assay: immunoSEQ multiplex PCR; the TCRdb copy retains only in-frame clones and omits some. The table lists around 92,000 clones, approximately 80% of them singletons, with around 2% in the top ten. Sequenced material: PBMCs. The receptors derive from a man between 18 and 35 years old in good health and CMV-seronegative. Each CDR3 is given with its conserved first and last residue. Each record gives: clone size, D gene, V gene, J gene, CDR3 DNA, CDR3 protein. D genes are given only for firm matches. Clone size appears in some rows only: once, few, many, or a class for an expanded clone.

clone size: -; D gene: TRBD1; V gene: TRBV6-5; J gene: TRBJ2-1; CDR3 DNA: TGTGCCAGCAGGAGACAGGGATTCAATGAGCAGTTCTTC; CDR3 protein: CASRRQGFNEQFF
clone size: -; D gene: -; V gene: TRBV29-1; J gene: TRBJ1-1; CDR3 DNA: TGCAGCGTTGATGAGATGAACACTGAAGCTTTCTTT; CDR3 protein: CSVDEMNTEAFF
clone size: -; D gene: -; V gene: TRBV6-5; J gene: TRBJ2-5; CDR3 DNA: TGTGCCAGCAGTCAGGGCCAAGGGCCCGAGACCCAGTACTTC; CDR3 protein: CASSQGQGPETQYF
clone size: few; D gene: TRBD2; V gene: TRBV19; J gene: TRBJ2-5; CDR3 DNA: TGTGCCAGTACCGCCCTGGGACTAGCGGGGGGCCTCACTCAAGAGACCCAGTACTTC; CDR3 protein: CASTALGLAGGLTQETQYF
clone size: -; D gene: -; V gene: TRBV7-2; J gene: TRBJ1-2; CDR3 DNA: TGTGCCAGCTCCCCGCAGAGACTTGGCTACACCTTC; CDR3 protein: CASSPQRLGYTF
clone size: -; D gene: -; V gene: TRBV15; J gene: TRBJ1-1; CDR3 DNA: TGTGCCACCAGACCAGGTTTGAACACTGAAGCTTTCTTT; CDR3 protein: CATRPGLNTEAFF
clone size: -; D gene: -; V gene: TRBV5-4; J gene: TRBJ2-2; CDR3 DNA: TGTGCCAGCAGCTTGACAGGAAACACCGGGGAGCTGTTTTTT; CDR3 protein: CASSLTGNTGELFF
clone size: few; D gene: TRBD1; V gene: TRBV5-4; J gene: TRBJ2-7; CDR3 DNA: TGTGCCAGCAGCTCCGATCGGGACAGGGGGCTGGGCGAGCAGTACTTC; CDR3 protein: CASSSDRDRGLGEQYF
clone size: -; D gene: -; V gene: TRBV29-1; J gene: TRBJ2-1; CDR3 DNA: TGCAGCGTTGAAGATTGGCGGGGAGACAATGAGCAGTTCTTC; CDR3 protein: CSVEDWRGDNEQFF
clone size: -; D gene: -; V gene: TRBV6-4; J gene: TRBJ1-1; CDR3 DNA: TGTGCCAGCAGTGAGATCGCGTTTTCCTCTGAAGCTTTCTTT; CDR3 protein: CASSEIAFSSEAFF
clone size: -; D gene: TRBD2; V gene: TRBV5-1; J gene: TRBJ2-3; CDR3 DNA: TGCGCCAGCAGCTTGGTAGGACCCTTAGCGGGGGGCTCCACAGATACGCAGTATTTT; CDR3 protein: CASSLVGPLAGGSTDTQYF
clone size: -; D gene: -; V gene: TRBV4-1; J gene: TRBJ1-5; CDR3 DNA: TGCGCCAGCAGCCAAGCCACACATAGCAATCAGCCCCAGCATTTT; CDR3 protein: CASSQATHSNQPQHF
clone size: -; D gene: -; V gene: TRBV19; J gene: TRBJ1-6; CDR3 DNA: TGTGCCAGTAGTATAGATCAGGGGCCGAATTCACCCCTCCACTTT; CDR3 protein: CASSIDQGPNSPLHF
clone size: once; D gene: -; V gene: TRBV4-1; J gene: TRBJ1-1; CDR3 DNA: TGCGCCAGCAGCCAAGATGTCGTGAGGAACACTGAAGCTTTCTTT; CDR3 protein: CASSQDVVRNTEAFF
clone size: -; D gene: -; V gene: TRBV9; J gene: TRBJ1-4; CDR3 DNA: TGTGCCAGCAGCGTAGGCGCAGGGTCTCTTGTCAAGGCAACTAATGAAAAACTGTTTTTT; CDR3 protein: CASSVGAGSLVKATNEKLFF
clone size: once; D gene: -; V gene: TRBV10-3; J gene: TRBJ2-7; CDR3 DNA: TGTGCCATCAGGGCAGACAACTACGAGCAGTACTTC; CDR3 protein: CAIRADNYEQYF
clone size: -; D gene: -; V gene: TRBV7-2; J gene: TRBJ1-2; CDR3 DNA: TGTGCCAGCAGCGCCTCCGGGGGACCTTCCTATGGCTACACCTTC; CDR3 protein: CASSASGGPSYGYTF
clone size: -; D gene: -; V gene: TRBV27; J gene: TRBJ1-1; CDR3 DNA: TGTGCCAGCAGTTTATCTATGAACACTGAAGCTTTCTTT; CDR3 protein: CASSLSMNTEAFF
clone size: few; D gene: -; V gene: TRBV7-9; J gene: TRBJ2-3; CDR3 DNA: TGTGCCAGCAGCGGTCCCCATGGGGGGTCGGGAGATACGCAGTATTTT; CDR3 protein: CASSGPHGGSGDTQYF
clone size: -; D gene: TRBD1; V gene: TRBV5-4; J gene: TRBJ2-3; CDR3 DNA: TGTGCCAGCAGCCAACAGGGGGCGAGCACAGATACGCAGTATTTT; CDR3 protein: CASSQQGASTDTQYF
clone size: -; D gene: TRBD1; V gene: TRBV18; J gene: TRBJ1-1; CDR3 DNA: TGTGCCAGCCTGACAGGGATGAACACTGAAGCTTTCTTT; CDR3 protein: CASLTGMNTEAFF
clone size: -; D gene: -; V gene: TRBV19; J gene: TRBJ1-3; CDR3 DNA: TGTGCCAGTAGTATCCTGTCGGGGGGCGAAGAGACTGGAAACACCATATATTTT; CDR3 protein: CASSILSGGEETGNTIYF
clone size: -; D gene: TRBD2; V gene: TRBV5-1; J gene: TRBJ2-1; CDR3 DNA: TGCGCCAGCAGCCTTGGTAGCGGGGGATCCGGTGATGAGCAGTTCTTC; CDR3 protein: CASSLGSGGSGDEQFF
clone size: -; D gene: -; V gene: TRBV11-1; J gene: TRBJ1-1; CDR3 DNA: TGTGCCAGCAGCACCTCCAGGCGGGGCCTCGTACAGAACACTGAAGCTTTCTTT; CDR3 protein: CASSTSRRGLVQNTEAFF
clone size: -; D gene: TRBD1; V gene: TRBV7-9; J gene: TRBJ1-6; CDR3 DNA: TGTGCCAGTGGACAGGGATATAATTCACCCCTCCACTTT; CDR3 protein: CASGQGYNSPLHF
clone size: -; D gene: TRBD1; V gene: TRBV9; J gene: TRBJ2-3; CDR3 DNA: TGTGCCAGCAGCGCAGGACAGGGAGGCACAGATACGCAGTATTTT; CDR3 protein: CASSAGQGGTDTQYF
clone size: -; D gene: -; V gene: TRBV5-1; J gene: TRBJ1-1; CDR3 DNA: TGCGCCAGCAGCGCGGTCAACACTGAAGCTTTCTTT; CDR3 protein: CASSAVNTEAFF
clone size: -; D gene: -; V gene: TRBV7-2; J gene: TRBJ2-5; CDR3 DNA: TGTGCCACCTCGGTGCCAGGGGAGACCCAGTACTTC; CDR3 protein: CATSVPGETQYF
clone size: -; D gene: TRBD1; V gene: TRBV2; J gene: TRBJ2-7; CDR3 DNA: TGTGCCAGCAGTGGGACAGGGGGGGTTTACGAGCAGTACTTC; CDR3 protein: CASSGTGGVYEQYF
clone size: -; D gene: -; V gene: TRBV13; J gene: TRBJ1-6; CDR3 DNA: TGTGCCAGCCGGGAGATAGGTTCACCCCTCCACTTT; CDR3 protein: CASREIGSPLHF
clone size: once; D gene: TRBD1; V gene: TRBV7-9; J gene: TRBJ2-7; CDR3 DNA: TGTTCCAGCAGCATACGGGACAGAACGACCTACGAGCAGTACTTC; CDR3 protein: CSSSIRDRTTYEQYF
clone size: -; D gene: -; V gene: TRBV7-8; J gene: TRBJ1-5; CDR3 DNA: TGTGCCAGCAGCTTAGGCGGGGGGCTAGACAATCAGCCCCAGCATTTT; CDR3 protein: CASSLGGGLDNQPQHF
clone size: -; D gene: -; V gene: TRBV4-2; J gene: TRBJ2-1; CDR3 DNA: TGTGCCAGCAGCCAAGATCGGAGTCTTGGGAATGAGCAGTTCTTC; CDR3 protein: CASSQDRSLGNEQFF
clone size: -; D gene: -; V gene: TRBV6-6; J gene: TRBJ2-7; CDR3 DNA: TGTGCCAGCAGGGACATAGCCTACGAGCAGTACTTC; CDR3 protein: CASRDIAYEQYF
clone size: -; D gene: -; V gene: TRBV2; J gene: TRBJ1-2; CDR3 DNA: TGTGCCAGCAGTGAACAAGGAGGTGGCTACACCTTC; CDR3 protein: CASSEQGGGYTF
clone size: -; D gene: -; V gene: TRBV19; J gene: TRBJ2-2; CDR3 DNA: TGTGCCAGTAGTATCTCTAGGAACACCGGGGAGCTGTTTTTT; CDR3 protein: CASSISRNTGELFF
clone size: -; D gene: -; V gene: TRBV11-3; J gene: TRBJ2-1; CDR3 DNA: TGTGCCAGCAGCTTAGGCAGGTTCCCGGACAATGAGCAGTTCTTC; CDR3 protein: CASSLGRFPDNEQFF
clone size: -; D gene: -; V gene: TRBV27; J gene: TRBJ1-2; CDR3 DNA: TGTGCCAGCAGTTCCTCCAAGAGAGATGGCTACACCTTC; CDR3 protein: CASSSSKRDGYTF
clone size: -; D gene: -; V gene: TRBV5-1; J gene: TRBJ1-5; CDR3 DNA: TGCGCCAGCAGCTCAGGGGTGGGAGGCAATCAGCCCCAGCATTTT; CDR3 protein: CASSSGVGGNQPQHF
clone size: -; D gene: -; V gene: TRBV5-1; J gene: TRBJ2-7; CDR3 DNA: TGCGCCAGCAGCCGGGGGACCATCTACGAGCAGTACTTC; CDR3 protein: CASSRGTIYEQYF
clone size: -; D gene: -; V gene: TRBV9; J gene: TRBJ1-4; CDR3 DNA: TGTGCCAGCAGCGTAGGACAGCATAATGAAAAACTGTTTTTT; CDR3 protein: CASSVGQHNEKLFF
clone size: -; D gene: TRBD2; V gene: TRBV9; J gene: TRBJ2-3; CDR3 DNA: TGTGCCAGCAGCGTAGGGGATAGCGGGGATACGCAGTATTTT; CDR3 protein: CASSVGDSGDTQYF
clone size: -; D gene: -; V gene: TRBV6-5; J gene: TRBJ1-6; CDR3 DNA: TGTGCCAGCAGTGCCCAGGGCCCTGTTGAGTCCCTCCACTTT; CDR3 protein: CASSAQGPVESLHF
clone size: -; D gene: TRBD2; V gene: TRBV6-1; J gene: TRBJ2-3; CDR3 DNA: TGTGCCAGCAGTGGACTAGCGGGGGACCGGGGTACAGATACGCAGTATTTT; CDR3 protein: CASSGLAGDRGTDTQYF
clone size: -; D gene: -; V gene: TRBV2; J gene: TRBJ2-4; CDR3 DNA: TGTGCCAGCAGTGAGGGGCAGGGAAACATTCAGTACTTC; CDR3 protein: CASSEGQGNIQYF
clone size: -; D gene: TRBD1; V gene: TRBV6-1; J gene: TRBJ1-4; CDR3 DNA: TGTGCCAGCAGCCCCGACAGGGGTAATGAAAAACTGTTTTTT; CDR3 protein: CASSPDRGNEKLFF
clone size: -; D gene: -; V gene: TRBV4-1; J gene: TRBJ1-3; CDR3 DNA: TGCGCCAGCAGCCAAGACAGGACTGGAAACACCATATATTTT; CDR3 protein: CASSQDRTGNTIYF
clone size: -; D gene: TRBD1; V gene: TRBV2; J gene: TRBJ2-3; CDR3 DNA: TGTGCCAGCGCTGATGGGACAGGGAGTGCAGATACGCAGTATTTT; CDR3 protein: CASADGTGSADTQYF
clone size: -; D gene: -; V gene: TRBV6-5; J gene: TRBJ2-5; CDR3 DNA: TGTGCCAGCAGTTACTCGGGCAGCAAGGAGACCCAGTACTTC; CDR3 protein: CASSYSGSKETQYF
clone size: -; D gene: -; V gene: TRBV5-4; J gene: TRBJ2-3; CDR3 DNA: TGTGCCAGTCGACGCGGGACTGATACAGATACGCAGTATTTT; CDR3 protein: CASRRGTDTDTQYF
clone size: once; D gene: TRBD1; V gene: TRBV4-1; J gene: TRBJ2-1; CDR3 DNA: TGCGCCAGCAGCCAAGATGAGGGTACAGGGGTCACCTACAATGAGCAGTTCTTC; CDR3 protein: CASSQDEGTGVTYNEQFF
clone size: -; D gene: -; V gene: TRBV19; J gene: TRBJ1-1; CDR3 DNA: TGTGCCAGTAGCCTGCGAGCTACAGGTTTGGGCACTGAAGCTTTCTTT; CDR3 protein: CASSLRATGLGTEAFF
clone size: -; D gene: -; V gene: TRBV7-9; J gene: TRBJ2-2; CDR3 DNA: TGTGCCAGCAGCTTAGTCGCAGGGTACACCGGGGAGCTGTTTTTT; CDR3 protein: CASSLVAGYTGELFF
clone size: -; D gene: -; V gene: TRBV9; J gene: TRBJ1-2; CDR3 DNA: TGTGCCAGCAGCCCCGATGGGGCGGTTAACTATGGCTACACCTTC; CDR3 protein: CASSPDGAVNYGYTF